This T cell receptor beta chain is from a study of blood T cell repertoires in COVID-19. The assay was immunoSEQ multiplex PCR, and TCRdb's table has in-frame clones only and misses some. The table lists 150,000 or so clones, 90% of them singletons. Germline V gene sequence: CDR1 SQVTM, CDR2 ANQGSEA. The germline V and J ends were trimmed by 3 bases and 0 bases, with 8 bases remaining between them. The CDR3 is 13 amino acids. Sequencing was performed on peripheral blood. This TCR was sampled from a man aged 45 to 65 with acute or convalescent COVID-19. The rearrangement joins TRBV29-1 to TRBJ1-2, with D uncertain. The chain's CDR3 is CSVEPRTNYGYTF. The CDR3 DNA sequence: TGCAGCGTTGAGCCCAGGACTAACTATGGCTACACCTTC.